Shown below are 15 T cell receptor beta chains from a single sample sequenced in a study of shared clonotypes between healthy human individuals. Positive CCR7 selection of CD45RO-negative cells yielded the naive CD8 cells, and terminally differentiated effector memory CD45RA+ cells were excluded. Sequencing was performed with immunoSEQ multiplex PCR; in TCRdb, only in-frame clones are kept and a portion is missing. The sample has around 2,100,000 clones, 85% to 95% seen once; the top ten hold around 1%. Sample: naive CD8+ T cells sorted from blood. These receptor sequences come from a man aged 18 to 29 in good health.

The V gene is TRBV10-2, the J gene TRBJ2-3, with 10 bases fitting TRBD2. Germline CDR1 WSHSY, CDR2 SAAADI. This CDR3 has 16 residues. V dropped 3 bases and J dropped 6; count of bases not matched to a gene: 9. The CDR3 sequence: CASSDPEAGGLDTQYF. CDR3 DNA sequence: TGCGCCAGCAGTGATCCTGAAGCGGGGGGGTTGGATACGCAGTATTTT.

This chain joins TRBV7-9 and TRBJ1-4, with 9 bases fitting TRBD1. V was pared by 5 bases and J by 7 bases, with 8 bases of the junction left unmatched. The V gene's germline CDR1 is SEHNR and CDR2 FQNEAQ (reference sequence). The CDR3 contains 15 residues. DNA for the CDR3: TGTGCCAGCAGCCAGAGCACAGGGGGCAGTGAAAAACTGTTTTTT. This codes for CASSQSTGGSEKLFF.

The V and J genes are TRBV7-3 and TRBJ2-1; TRBD1 agrees at 11 bases. Trimming removed 5 bases from V and 7 bases from J; junction bases left unmatched: 10. The germline V gene encodes CDR1 SGHTA and CDR2 FQGTGA. CDR3 length: 16 amino acids. The CDR3 is CASSPTGQGAPNEQFF. The CDR3 nucleotides read TGTGCCAGCAGCCCCACAGGACAGGGGGCGCCGAATGAGCAGTTCTTC.

The chain employs TRBV4-1 and TRBJ2-7; 8 nucleotides agree with TRBD2. V shed 2 bases, J shed 2 bases, and the junction held 2 bases outside the gene matches. Germline CDR1 MGHRA, CDR2 YSYEKL. CDR3 length: 14 amino acids. CDR3 in amino acids: CASSQSGSPYEQYF. CDR3 DNA: TGCGCCAGCAGCCAAAGCGGGAGTCCCTACGAGCAGTACTTC.

The CDR3 DNA sequence: TGTGCCAGTTCGCACCGGACAGGCTACGAGCAGTACTTC. Its translation: CASSHRTGYEQYF. The V call is TRBV19, the J call TRBJ2-7, with TRBD1 identical over 7 bases. Germline CDR1 reads LNHDA; CDR2 reads SQIVND (reference sequence). The CDR3 has 13 residues. Losses at the gene ends were 8 bases for V and 3 bases for J; bases not matched to a gene: 7.

This chain joins TRBV6-1 and TRBJ2-3; tentative D call: TRBD2 (6 bases). Trimming cost V 3 bases and J 0 bases, with 22 bases left between them. Germline V CDR1 and CDR2: MNHNS, SASEGT. The CDR3 totals 19 residues. The CDR3: CASSEPPWNGGTSTDTQYF. The CDR3 DNA sequence: TGTGCCAGCAGTGAGCCTCCCTGGAACGGGGGTACGAGCACAGATACGCAGTATTTT.

V gene TRBV29-1 combines with J gene TRBJ2-3, with TRBD2 matching over 8 bases. Germline V CDR1 and CDR2: SQVTM, ANQGSEA. The ends lost 3 bases at V and 6 bases at J; junction bases unmatched: 8. The CDR3 is 14 residues long. The CDR3 nucleotides read TGCAGCGTTGATATTGCGGGGGGAGGCGATACGCAGTATTTT. Amino acids: CSVDIAGGGDTQYF.

As DNA, the CDR3 is TGCAGCGTTGAAGGTAGCGGGGGCTACGAGCAGTACTTC. It codes for CSVEGSGGYEQYF. V is TRBV29-1 and J is TRBJ2-7; 9 nucleotides agree with TRBD2. The trim removed 1 base at V and 3 bases at J, leaving 1 base unmatched. The CDR3 totals 13 residues. Germline CDR1 reads SQVTM; CDR2 reads ANQGSEA.

This rearrangement joins TRBV7-6 to TRBJ2-7; 12 nucleotides match TRBD2. This CDR3 has 18 residues. Germline trimming cut 2 bases from V and 3 bases from J; bases unmatched to any gene: 11. Germline lookup yields CDR1 SGHVS and CDR2 FNYEAQ. CDR3 nucleotides: TGTGCCAGCAGCTTATACCCCCTCCGACTAGCGGGAGACTACGAGCAGTACTTC. This encodes CASSLYPLRLAGDYEQYF.

The rearrangement links TRBV6-5 to TRBJ2-1; weak D call: TRBD2 (6 bases). The CDR3 length is 11 residues. Trimming pared 2 bases from V and 16 bases from J, leaving 12 bases between. CDR1 is MNHEY and CDR2 is SVGAGI in the germline V gene. This CDR3 reads CASSYGTLAFF. For the CDR3, the DNA is TGTGCCAGCAGTTACGGGACTTTGGCTTTCTTC.

The chain employs TRBV19 and TRBJ2-1, with 7 positions matching TRBD2. This CDR3 has 15 amino acids. The ends lost 1 base at V and 6 bases at J; junction bases unmatched: 6. Germline CDR1 reads LNHDA; CDR2 reads SQIVND (reference sequence). In DNA, the CDR3 is TGTGCCAGTAGTATAGTGGCGGGAGACTTCAATGAGCAGTTCTTC. Its protein is CASSIVAGDFNEQFF.

The chain carries TRBV7-9 and TRBJ1-5; no clear D. Trimming shortened V by 1 base and J by 9 bases, and 4 bases separated the two germline ends. Germline V lookup: CDR1 SEHNR, CDR2 FQNEAQ (reference sequence). The CDR3 has 11 amino acids. The CDR3 loop reads CASSLVGPQHF. The CDR3 nucleotides are TGTGCCAGCAGCTTAGTTGGGCCCCAGCATTTT.

The V gene is TRBV13, the J gene TRBJ2-3; D is undetermined. From germline, CDR1 is PRHDT and CDR2 FYEKMQ (reference sequence). Trimming stripped 5 bases from V and 1 base from J, with 4 bases between. CDR3 length equals 12 residues. The CDR3: CASSTGTDTQYF. CDR3 DNA sequence: TGTGCCAGCAGCACTGGCACAGATACGCAGTATTTT.

This sequence joins TRBV7-2 and TRBJ2-7; perhaps TRBD1 as D (6 bases). Trimming shortened V by 6 bases and J by 3 bases, and 15 bases separated the two germline ends. Germline-derived CDR1 and CDR2 are SGHTA and FQGNSA. The CDR3 extends over 14 amino acids. CDR3 sequence (DNA): TGTGCCAGCAGTCAAAGGACAGTCTACTACGAGCAGTACTTC. It yields the protein CASSQRTVYYEQYF.

The chain couples TRBV29-1 to TRBJ2-5; D not resolved. V lost 7 bases to trimming and J lost 5 bases, with 17 bases between them. The V gene's germline CDR1 is SQVTM and CDR2 ANQGSEA. CDR3 length: 13 amino acids. In nucleotides, the CDR3 is TGCAGCGCCCGGGCCAAGAAGATGGAGACCCAGTACTTC. Translation: CSARAKKMETQYF.